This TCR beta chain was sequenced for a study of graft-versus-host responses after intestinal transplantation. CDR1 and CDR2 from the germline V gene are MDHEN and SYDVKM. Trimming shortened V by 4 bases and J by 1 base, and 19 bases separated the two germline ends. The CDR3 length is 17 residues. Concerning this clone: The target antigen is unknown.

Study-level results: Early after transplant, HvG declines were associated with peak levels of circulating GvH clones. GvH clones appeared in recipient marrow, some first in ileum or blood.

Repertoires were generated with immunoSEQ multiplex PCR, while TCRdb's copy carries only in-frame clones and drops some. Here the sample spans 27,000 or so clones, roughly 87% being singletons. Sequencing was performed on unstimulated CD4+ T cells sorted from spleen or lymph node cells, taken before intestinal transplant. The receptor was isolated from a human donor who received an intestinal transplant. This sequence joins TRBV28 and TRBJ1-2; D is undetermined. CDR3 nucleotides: TGTGCCAGCAGTTCACCCTTAGGGCAGGTTCTTAACTATGGCTACACCTTC. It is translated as CASSSPLGQVLNYGYTF.